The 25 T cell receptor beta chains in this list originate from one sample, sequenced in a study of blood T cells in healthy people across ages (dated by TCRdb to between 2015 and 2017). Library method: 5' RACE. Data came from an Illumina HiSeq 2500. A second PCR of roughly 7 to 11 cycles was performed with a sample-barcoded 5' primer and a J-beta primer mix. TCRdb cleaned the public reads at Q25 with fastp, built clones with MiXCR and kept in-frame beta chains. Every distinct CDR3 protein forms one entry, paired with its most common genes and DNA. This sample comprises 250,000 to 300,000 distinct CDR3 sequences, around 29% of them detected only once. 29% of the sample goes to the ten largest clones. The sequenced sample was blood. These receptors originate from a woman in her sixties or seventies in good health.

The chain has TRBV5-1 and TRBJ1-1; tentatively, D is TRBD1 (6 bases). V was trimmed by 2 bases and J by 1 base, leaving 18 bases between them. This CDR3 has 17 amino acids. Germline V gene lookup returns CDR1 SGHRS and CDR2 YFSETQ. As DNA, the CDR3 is TGCGCCAGCAGCTTAGGCCCTCAGGACAGAAGGAACACTGAAGCTTTCTTT. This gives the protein CASSLGPQDRRNTEAFF.

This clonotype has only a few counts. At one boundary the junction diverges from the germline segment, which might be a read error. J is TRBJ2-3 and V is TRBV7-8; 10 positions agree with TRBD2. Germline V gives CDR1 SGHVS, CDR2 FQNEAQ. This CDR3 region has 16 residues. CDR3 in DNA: TGTGCCAGCAACTTAATAGCGGGGGGTCCTGGAGATACGCAGTATTTT. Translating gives CASNLIAGGPGDTQYF. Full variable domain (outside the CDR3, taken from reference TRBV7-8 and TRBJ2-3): GAGVSQSPRYKVAKRGQDVALRCDPISGHVSLFWYQQALGQGPEFLTYFQNEAQLDKSGLPSDRFFAERPEGSVSTLKIQRTQQEDSAVYLCASNLIAGGPGDTQYFGPGTRLTVL.

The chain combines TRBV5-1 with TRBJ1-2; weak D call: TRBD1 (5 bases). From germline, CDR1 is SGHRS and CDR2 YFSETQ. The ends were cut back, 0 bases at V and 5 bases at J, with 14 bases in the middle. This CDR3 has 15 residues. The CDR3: CASSLAVGPAYGYTF. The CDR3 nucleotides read TGCGCCAGCAGCTTGGCCGTGGGACCGGCTTATGGCTACACCTTC.

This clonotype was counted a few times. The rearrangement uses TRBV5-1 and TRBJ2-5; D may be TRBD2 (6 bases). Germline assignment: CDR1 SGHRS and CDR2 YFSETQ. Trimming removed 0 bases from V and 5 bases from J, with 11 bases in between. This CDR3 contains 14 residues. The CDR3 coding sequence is TGCGCCAGCAGCTTGGGACTAGTTCGTGAGACCCAGTACTTC. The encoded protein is CASSLGLVRETQYF. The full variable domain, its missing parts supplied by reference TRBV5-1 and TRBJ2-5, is KAGVTQTPRYLIKTRGQQVTLSCSPISGHRSVSWYQQTPGQGLQFLFEYFSETQRNKGNFPGRFSGRQFSNSRSEMNVSTLELGDSALYLCASSLGLVRETQYFGPGTRLLVL.

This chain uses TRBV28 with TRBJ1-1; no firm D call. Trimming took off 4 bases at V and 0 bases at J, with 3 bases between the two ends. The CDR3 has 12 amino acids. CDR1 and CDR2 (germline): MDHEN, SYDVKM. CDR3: CASSSVNTEAFF. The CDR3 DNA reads TGTGCCAGCAGTTCAGTGAACACTGAAGCTTTCTTT.

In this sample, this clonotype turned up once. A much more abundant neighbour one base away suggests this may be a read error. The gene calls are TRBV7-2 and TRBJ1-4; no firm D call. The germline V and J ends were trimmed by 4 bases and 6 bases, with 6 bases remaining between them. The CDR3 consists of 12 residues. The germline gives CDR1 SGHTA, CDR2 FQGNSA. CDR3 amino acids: CASSSLYEKLFF. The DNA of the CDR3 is TGTGCCAGCAGCTCACTGTATGAAAAACTGTTTTTT.

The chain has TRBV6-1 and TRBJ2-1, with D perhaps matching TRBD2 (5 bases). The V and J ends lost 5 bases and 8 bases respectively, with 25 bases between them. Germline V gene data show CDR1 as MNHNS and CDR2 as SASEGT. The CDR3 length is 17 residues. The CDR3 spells CASSNAPTRSVEDEQFF. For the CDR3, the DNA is TGTGCCAGCAGTAACGCCCCCACTAGGAGTGTTGAGGATGAGCAGTTCTTC.

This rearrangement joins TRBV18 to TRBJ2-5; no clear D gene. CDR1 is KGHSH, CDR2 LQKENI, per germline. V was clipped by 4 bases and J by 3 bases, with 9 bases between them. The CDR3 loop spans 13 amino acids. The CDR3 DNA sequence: TGTGCCAGCTCACGGTCCAGAGAAGAGACCCAGTACTTC. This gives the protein CASSRSREETQYF.

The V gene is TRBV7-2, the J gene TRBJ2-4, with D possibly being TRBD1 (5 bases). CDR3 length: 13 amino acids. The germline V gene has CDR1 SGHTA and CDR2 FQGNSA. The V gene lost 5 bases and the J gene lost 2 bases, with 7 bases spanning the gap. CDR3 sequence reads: CASSRQSKNIQYF. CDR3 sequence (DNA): TGTGCCAGCAGCCGACAGTCCAAAAACATTCAGTACTTC.

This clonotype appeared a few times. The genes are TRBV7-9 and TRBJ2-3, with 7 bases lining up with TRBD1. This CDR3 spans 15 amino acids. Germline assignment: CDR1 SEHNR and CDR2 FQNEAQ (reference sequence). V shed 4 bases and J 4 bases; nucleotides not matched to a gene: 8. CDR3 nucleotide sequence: TGTGCCAGCAGCTACAGGGGCCGGCGCCCAGATACGCAGTATTTT. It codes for CASSYRGRRPDTQYF.

CDR3 nucleotides: TGTGCCAGCAGTTTAGGGACCGGGACACCGAACACTGAAGCTTTCTTT. It yields the protein CASSLGTGTPNTEAFF. The chain employs TRBV28 and TRBJ1-1; D is perhaps TRBD1 (6 bases). Germline V gene sequence: CDR1 MDHEN, CDR2 SYDVKM. CDR3 size: 16 residues. Deletions cut 2 bases from V and 1 base from J, with 14 bases between.

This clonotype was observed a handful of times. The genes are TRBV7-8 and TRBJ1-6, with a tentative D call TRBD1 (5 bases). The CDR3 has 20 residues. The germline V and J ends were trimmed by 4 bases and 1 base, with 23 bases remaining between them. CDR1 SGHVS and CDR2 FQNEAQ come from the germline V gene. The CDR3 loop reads CASSSPTGPSRSSYNSPLHF. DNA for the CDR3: TGTGCCAGCAGCTCGCCCACAGGACCATCCCGTTCTTCCTATAATTCACCCCTCCACTTT.

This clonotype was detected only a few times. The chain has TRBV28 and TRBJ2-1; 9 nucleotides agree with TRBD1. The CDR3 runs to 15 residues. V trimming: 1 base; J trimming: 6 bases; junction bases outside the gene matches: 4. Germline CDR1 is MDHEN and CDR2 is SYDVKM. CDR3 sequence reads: CASSLSGTGSNEQFF. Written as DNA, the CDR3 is TGTGCCAGCAGTTTATCCGGGACAGGGTCCAATGAGCAGTTCTTC.

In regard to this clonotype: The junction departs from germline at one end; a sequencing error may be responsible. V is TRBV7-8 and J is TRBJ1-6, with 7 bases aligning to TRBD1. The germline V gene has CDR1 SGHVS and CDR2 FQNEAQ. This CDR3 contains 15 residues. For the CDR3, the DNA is TGTGTCAGCAGCCCGCAGACAGGGATGGGTTCACCCCTCCACTTT. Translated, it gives CVSSPQTGMGSPLHF.

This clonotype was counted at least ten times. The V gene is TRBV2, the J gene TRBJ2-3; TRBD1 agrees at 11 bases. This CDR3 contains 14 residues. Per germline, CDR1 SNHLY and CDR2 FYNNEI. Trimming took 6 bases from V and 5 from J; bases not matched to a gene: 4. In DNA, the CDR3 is TGTGCCAGCAGCCGGGACAGGGGGAAAGATACGCAGTATTTT. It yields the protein CASSRDRGKDTQYF.

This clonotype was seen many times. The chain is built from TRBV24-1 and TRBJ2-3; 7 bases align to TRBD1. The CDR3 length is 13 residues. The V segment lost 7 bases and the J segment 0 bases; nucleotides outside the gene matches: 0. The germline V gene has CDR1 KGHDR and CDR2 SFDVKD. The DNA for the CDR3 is TGTGCCACCAGGGGACAGAGCACAGATACGCAGTATTTT. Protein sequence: CATRGQSTDTQYF.

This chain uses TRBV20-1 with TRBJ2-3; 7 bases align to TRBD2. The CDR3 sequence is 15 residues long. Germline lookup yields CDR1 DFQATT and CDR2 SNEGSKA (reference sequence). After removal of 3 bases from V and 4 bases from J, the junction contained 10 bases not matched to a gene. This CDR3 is CSASTGLVRADTQYF. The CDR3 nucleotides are TGCAGTGCTAGTACTGGACTAGTAAGGGCAGATACGCAGTATTTT.

DNA for the CDR3: TGCAGCGTCCAAACGGGTTCTTCAGAGACCCAGTACTTC. This encodes CSVQTGSSETQYF. V usage is TRBV29-1 and J usage is TRBJ2-5; unclear D gene. The CDR3 has 13 residues. Germline V gene sequence: CDR1 SQVTM, CDR2 ANQGSEA. Trimming removed 6 bases from V and 4 bases from J, with 15 bases in between.

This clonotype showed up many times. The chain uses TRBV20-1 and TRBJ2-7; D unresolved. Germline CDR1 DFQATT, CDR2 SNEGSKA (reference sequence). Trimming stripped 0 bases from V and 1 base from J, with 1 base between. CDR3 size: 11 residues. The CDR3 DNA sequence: TGCAGTGCTAGAGAGTCCTACGAGCAGTACTTC. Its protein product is CSARESYEQYF.

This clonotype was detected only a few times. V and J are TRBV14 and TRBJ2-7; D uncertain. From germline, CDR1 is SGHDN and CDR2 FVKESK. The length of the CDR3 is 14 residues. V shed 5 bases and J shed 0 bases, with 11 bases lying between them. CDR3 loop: CASSDFVSSYEQYF. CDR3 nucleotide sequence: TGTGCCAGCAGCGACTTTGTGAGCTCCTACGAGCAGTACTTC.

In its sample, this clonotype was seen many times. The CDR3 nucleotides read TGCAGCGGATTCAACCGGGGTAGCCACGAGCAGTACTTC. This codes for CSGFNRGSHEQYF. The rearrangement uses TRBV29-1 and TRBJ2-7; D perhaps matches TRBD2 (5 bases). In germline, CDR1 is SQVTM, CDR2 ANQGSEA. The CDR3 contains 13 residues. V lost 7 bases, J lost 5 bases, and 18 bases lay in between.

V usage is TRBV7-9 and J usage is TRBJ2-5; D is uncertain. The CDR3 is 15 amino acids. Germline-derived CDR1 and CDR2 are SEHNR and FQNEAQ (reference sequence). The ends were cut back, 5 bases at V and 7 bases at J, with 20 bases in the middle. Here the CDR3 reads CASSPPGRPEGTQYF. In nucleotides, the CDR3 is TGTGCCAGCAGCCCCCCCGGACGCCCCGAAGGGACCCAGTACTTC.

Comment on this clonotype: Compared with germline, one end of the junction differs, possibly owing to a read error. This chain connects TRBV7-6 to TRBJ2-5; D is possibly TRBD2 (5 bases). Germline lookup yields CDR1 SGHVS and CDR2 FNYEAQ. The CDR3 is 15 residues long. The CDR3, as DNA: TGTGCCAGCAGCCTGGAGGACGGTTACCAAGAGACCCAGCACTTC. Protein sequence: CASSLEDGYQETQHF.

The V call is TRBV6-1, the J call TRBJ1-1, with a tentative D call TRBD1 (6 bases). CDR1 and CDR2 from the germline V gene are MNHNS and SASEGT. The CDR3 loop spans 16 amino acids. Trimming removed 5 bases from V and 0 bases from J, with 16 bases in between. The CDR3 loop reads CASSPRVGALNTEAFF. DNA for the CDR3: TGTGCCAGCAGTCCACGGGTGGGGGCTCTGAACACTGAAGCTTTCTTT.

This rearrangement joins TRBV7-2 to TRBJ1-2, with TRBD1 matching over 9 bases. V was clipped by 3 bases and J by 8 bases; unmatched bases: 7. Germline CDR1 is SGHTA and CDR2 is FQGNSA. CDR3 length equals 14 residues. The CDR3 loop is CASSFWTGEDGYTF. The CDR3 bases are TGTGCCAGCAGCTTCTGGACAGGGGAGGACGGCTACACCTTC.